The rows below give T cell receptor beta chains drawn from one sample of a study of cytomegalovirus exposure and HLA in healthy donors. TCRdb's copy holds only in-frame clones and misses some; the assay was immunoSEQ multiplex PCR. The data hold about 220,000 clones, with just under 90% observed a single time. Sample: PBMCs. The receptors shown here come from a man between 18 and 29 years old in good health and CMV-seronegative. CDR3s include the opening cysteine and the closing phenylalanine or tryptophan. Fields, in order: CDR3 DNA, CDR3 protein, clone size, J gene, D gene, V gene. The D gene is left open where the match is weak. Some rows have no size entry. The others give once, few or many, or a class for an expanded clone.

CDR3 DNA: TGCAGCGTTGTTGGGAGGGTAGTCGATACGCAGTATTTT; CDR3 protein: CSVVGRVVDTQYF; clone size: NA; J gene: TRBJ2-3; D gene: TRBD2; V gene: TRBV29-1
CDR3 DNA: TGTGCCAGCAAGGGGGAGGGGACGTCACCCCTCCACTTT; CDR3 protein: CASKGEGTSPLHF; clone size: NA; J gene: TRBJ1-6; D gene: NA; V gene: TRBV2
CDR3 DNA: TGTGCCAGCAGCCAAGATCGGGCAGCGGGAAGGCAGTTCTTC; CDR3 protein: CASSQDRAAGRQFF; clone size: NA; J gene: TRBJ2-1; D gene: TRBD2; V gene: TRBV4-2
CDR3 DNA: TGCGCCAGCAGCTTGGACCCGACGGGGGAGCAGTTCTTC; CDR3 protein: CASSLDPTGEQFF; clone size: NA; J gene: TRBJ2-1; D gene: NA; V gene: TRBV5-1
CDR3 DNA: TGTGCCAGCAGCTTAGCGACAGACTACGAGCAGTACTTC; CDR3 protein: CASSLATDYEQYF; clone size: NA; J gene: TRBJ2-7; D gene: NA; V gene: TRBV7-9
CDR3 DNA: TGTGCCAGCAACCGGGACACCTTGAACACTGAAGCTTTCTTT; CDR3 protein: CASNRDTLNTEAFF; clone size: NA; J gene: TRBJ1-1; D gene: NA; V gene: TRBV28
CDR3 DNA: TGCAGCACCTCTACAGGGTTGGGCACTGAAGCTTTCTTT; CDR3 protein: CSTSTGLGTEAFF; clone size: NA; J gene: TRBJ1-1; D gene: NA; V gene: TRBV29-1
CDR3 DNA: TGTGCCAGCAGCCGACTAGTTGAAAATGAGCAGTTCTTC; CDR3 protein: CASSRLVENEQFF; clone size: NA; J gene: TRBJ2-1; D gene: NA; V gene: TRBV5-8
CDR3 DNA: TGCAGCGTTGATCGACTCTTGGAGACCCAGTACTTC; CDR3 protein: CSVDRLLETQYF; clone size: NA; J gene: TRBJ2-5; D gene: NA; V gene: TRBV29-1
CDR3 DNA: TGTGCCAGCAGTTTATTCGCGGGTTACGAGCAGTACTTC; CDR3 protein: CASSLFAGYEQYF; clone size: NA; J gene: TRBJ2-7; D gene: NA; V gene: TRBV27
CDR3 DNA: TGTGCCTGGAGTGTACTGTGGGAGACCCAGTACTTC; CDR3 protein: CAWSVLWETQYF; clone size: NA; J gene: TRBJ2-5; D gene: NA; V gene: TRBV30
CDR3 DNA: TGCGCCAGCAGCCTTGCGGGAAGGAACACCGGGGAGCTGTTTTTT; CDR3 protein: CASSLAGRNTGELFF; clone size: NA; J gene: TRBJ2-2; D gene: NA; V gene: TRBV4-1
CDR3 DNA: TGTGCCTGGATCTCCGCATTGGGGCGGAAAGCTTTCTTT; CDR3 protein: CAWISALGRKAFF; clone size: NA; J gene: TRBJ1-1; D gene: NA; V gene: TRBV30
CDR3 DNA: TGTGCCAGCGGGACAGTAAACACCATATATTTT; CDR3 protein: CASGTVNTIYF; clone size: NA; J gene: TRBJ1-3; D gene: TRBD1; V gene: TRBV25-1
CDR3 DNA: TGTGCCAGCAGCTTGGCGGGGGAGACCACCTACGAGCAGTACTTC; CDR3 protein: CASSLAGETTYEQYF; clone size: NA; J gene: TRBJ2-7; D gene: NA; V gene: TRBV5-4
CDR3 DNA: TGTGCCAGCAGTTTATGGAGTTCAGGCTCCGGTGGGACAGGGGGTATAATTCAGTACTTC; CDR3 protein: CASSLWSSGSGGTGGIIQYF; clone size: NA; J gene: TRBJ2-7; D gene: TRBD1; V gene: TRBV27
CDR3 DNA: TGTGCCAGCGAGCCCCCTCCGGGAGGGGACTACAATGAGCAGTTCTTC; CDR3 protein: CASEPPPGGDYNEQFF; clone size: NA; J gene: TRBJ2-1; D gene: TRBD2; V gene: TRBV7-9
CDR3 DNA: TGCGCCAGCAGGGGCAGTTCATCCTACGAGCAGTACTTC; CDR3 protein: CASRGSSSYEQYF; clone size: NA; J gene: TRBJ2-7; D gene: NA; V gene: TRBV10-2
CDR3 DNA: TGTGCCACTCGATCCCCCGGGACAGGGATTGTAGGGCTGTTTTTT; CDR3 protein: CATRSPGTGIVGLFF; clone size: NA; J gene: TRBJ1-4; D gene: TRBD1; V gene: TRBV6-5
CDR3 DNA: TGCGCCAGCAGCGCAGGAACAGGGAACACTGAAGCTTTCTTT; CDR3 protein: CASSAGTGNTEAFF; clone size: NA; J gene: TRBJ1-1; D gene: NA; V gene: TRBV5-1
CDR3 DNA: TGTGCCACCTTCAGGGCCCCCTACGAGCAGTACTTC; CDR3 protein: CATFRAPYEQYF; clone size: NA; J gene: TRBJ2-7; D gene: NA; V gene: TRBV6-5
CDR3 DNA: TGTGCCAGCAGTTTGGCTGAGAGGAGCGAGCAGTACTTC; CDR3 protein: CASSLAERSEQYF; clone size: NA; J gene: TRBJ2-7; D gene: NA; V gene: TRBV28
CDR3 DNA: TGTGCCAGCAGCGTAGACCCCACAGGGGGCGCTGAGCCCCAGCATTTT; CDR3 protein: CASSVDPTGGAEPQHF; clone size: NA; J gene: TRBJ1-5; D gene: TRBD1; V gene: TRBV9
CDR3 DNA: TGTGCCAGCAGTTACGGCGAGAGGAGTTCACCCCTCCACTTT; CDR3 protein: CASSYGERSSPLHF; clone size: few; J gene: TRBJ1-6; D gene: NA; V gene: TRBV6-6
CDR3 DNA: TGTGCCAGCAGCGTTACCCCGGGACGCGGGGGGGAGACCCAGTACTTC; CDR3 protein: CASSVTPGRGGETQYF; clone size: once; J gene: TRBJ2-5; D gene: TRBD2; V gene: TRBV9
CDR3 DNA: TGCGCCAGCAGCCGAAACCTACAGGGGGACACTGAAGCTTTCTTT; CDR3 protein: CASSRNLQGDTEAFF; clone size: NA; J gene: TRBJ1-1; D gene: TRBD1; V gene: TRBV4-1
CDR3 DNA: TGTGCCAGCACTTGGCATACCTACGAGCAGTACTTC; CDR3 protein: CASTWHTYEQYF; clone size: NA; J gene: TRBJ2-7; D gene: NA; V gene: TRBV6-5
CDR3 DNA: TGTGCCAGTCTTCCTTCAGAGGGACTAGCCCTTTGGGGGCAGTATTTT; CDR3 protein: CASLPSEGLALWGQYF; clone size: NA; J gene: TRBJ2-3; D gene: TRBD2; V gene: TRBV27
CDR3 DNA: TGTGCCAGCAGCCGGACCGGGACACTGAACACCGGGGAGCTGTTTTTT; CDR3 protein: CASSRTGTLNTGELFF; clone size: NA; J gene: TRBJ2-2; D gene: NA; V gene: TRBV5-6
CDR3 DNA: TGTGCCAGCAGCTCCGAGAGCAATCAGCCCCAGCATTTT; CDR3 protein: CASSSESNQPQHF; clone size: NA; J gene: TRBJ1-5; D gene: NA; V gene: TRBV7-9
CDR3 DNA: TGTGCCAGCATACGACCCGGGGTATCAGATACGCAGTATTTT; CDR3 protein: CASIRPGVSDTQYF; clone size: NA; J gene: TRBJ2-3; D gene: NA; V gene: TRBV5-4
CDR3 DNA: TGCGCCAGCAGTCGCTTTCGGGACAGGGCTCCATCGAACACCGGGGAGCTGTTTTTT; CDR3 protein: CASSRFRDRAPSNTGELFF; clone size: once; J gene: TRBJ2-2; D gene: TRBD1; V gene: TRBV23-1
CDR3 DNA: TGTGCCAGCAGCTTCCACAGGGACGGCTACACCTTC; CDR3 protein: CASSFHRDGYTF; clone size: NA; J gene: TRBJ1-2; D gene: NA; V gene: TRBV28
CDR3 DNA: TGTGCCAGCAGTATATTACAGGGACCCTATTCACCCCTCCACTTT; CDR3 protein: CASSILQGPYSPLHF; clone size: NA; J gene: TRBJ1-6; D gene: NA; V gene: TRBV28
CDR3 DNA: TGTGCCAGCAGTGACCTTCGCTATGGCTACACCTTC; CDR3 protein: CASSDLRYGYTF; clone size: NA; J gene: TRBJ1-2; D gene: NA; V gene: TRBV25-1
CDR3 DNA: TGTGCCAGCAGCCCTAGACAGTCCCCCTCTGGGGCCAACGTCCTGACTTTC; CDR3 protein: CASSPRQSPSGANVLTF; clone size: NA; J gene: TRBJ2-6; D gene: NA; V gene: TRBV5-4
CDR3 DNA: TGTGCCAGCACCCCTAGCGGGGGACTGACAGATACGCAGTATTTT; CDR3 protein: CASTPSGGLTDTQYF; clone size: NA; J gene: TRBJ2-3; D gene: TRBD2; V gene: TRBV7-2
CDR3 DNA: TGTGCCAGCAGCCTTACAGCTCACAGCTCCTACGAGCAGTACTTC; CDR3 protein: CASSLTAHSSYEQYF; clone size: NA; J gene: TRBJ2-7; D gene: NA; V gene: TRBV28
CDR3 DNA: TGTGCCAGCAGCTTTCAGTACCCCTACGAGCAGTACTTC; CDR3 protein: CASSFQYPYEQYF; clone size: NA; J gene: TRBJ2-7; D gene: NA; V gene: TRBV5-6
CDR3 DNA: TGTGCCAGCGCACAGGGTTCATACGAGCAGTACTTC; CDR3 protein: CASAQGSYEQYF; clone size: once; J gene: TRBJ2-7; D gene: NA; V gene: TRBV7-9
CDR3 DNA: TGTGCCAGCAGTTTCAGTGGCAGCCCGCGGGGCTACACCTTC; CDR3 protein: CASSFSGSPRGYTF; clone size: once; J gene: TRBJ1-2; D gene: NA; V gene: TRBV28
CDR3 DNA: TGCGCCAGCAGCCAAGTGGGACGGGGGAATCAGCCCCAGCATTTT; CDR3 protein: CASSQVGRGNQPQHF; clone size: NA; J gene: TRBJ1-5; D gene: NA; V gene: TRBV4-1
CDR3 DNA: TGCGCCAGCAGCCAAGATCTCGCCTACGAGCAGTACTTC; CDR3 protein: CASSQDLAYEQYF; clone size: NA; J gene: TRBJ2-7; D gene: NA; V gene: TRBV4-3
CDR3 DNA: TGTGCCAGCTCACCCAAGGCTTACAGCACTAGCGAGCAGTACTTC; CDR3 protein: CASSPKAYSTSEQYF; clone size: NA; J gene: TRBJ2-7; D gene: NA; V gene: TRBV18
CDR3 DNA: TGTGCCAGCAGCTCCATTCGCCGGGACAGGGCCGGTTCAAACTATGGCTACACCTTC; CDR3 protein: CASSSIRRDRAGSNYGYTF; clone size: NA; J gene: TRBJ1-2; D gene: TRBD1; V gene: TRBV11-2
CDR3 DNA: TGTGCCAGCAGCCCTGACAGACCCAATCAGCCCCAGCATTTT; CDR3 protein: CASSPDRPNQPQHF; clone size: few; J gene: TRBJ1-5; D gene: NA; V gene: TRBV7-2
CDR3 DNA: TGTGCCAGCAGCCCCGCGGGGAACACTGAAGCTTTCTTT; CDR3 protein: CASSPAGNTEAFF; clone size: NA; J gene: TRBJ1-1; D gene: NA; V gene: TRBV13
CDR3 DNA: TGCAGCGTGAGGACAGGGCCGAATTCACCCCTCCACTTT; CDR3 protein: CSVRTGPNSPLHF; clone size: NA; J gene: TRBJ1-6; D gene: TRBD1; V gene: TRBV29-1
CDR3 DNA: TGTGCCAGCAGCTTATCTGCGGAGACCCAGTACTTC; CDR3 protein: CASSLSAETQYF; clone size: once; J gene: TRBJ2-5; D gene: NA; V gene: TRBV11-2
CDR3 DNA: TGCGCCAGCAGCCAAGAGGGAGGGAGGAAAAACATTCAGTACTTC; CDR3 protein: CASSQEGGRKNIQYF; clone size: NA; J gene: TRBJ2-4; D gene: TRBD2; V gene: TRBV4-1
CDR3 DNA: TGTGCCAGCAGCCAAGATATGGACTGGAACGGGGAGCTGTTTTTT; CDR3 protein: CASSQDMDWNGELFF; clone size: NA; J gene: TRBJ2-2; D gene: NA; V gene: TRBV4-2
CDR3 DNA: TGTGCCAGCAGCGTAGAGCAGGGGGGAGGCACAGATACGCAGTATTTT; CDR3 protein: CASSVEQGGGTDTQYF; clone size: NA; J gene: TRBJ2-3; D gene: NA; V gene: TRBV9
CDR3 DNA: TGTGCGGGGGCTGGGTCTGGAAACACCATATATTTT; CDR3 protein: CAGAGSGNTIYF; clone size: NA; J gene: TRBJ1-3; D gene: NA; V gene: TRBV12-5
CDR3 DNA: TGCGCCAGCAGCTCTGGACAGGGGAATTCACCCCTCCACTTT; CDR3 protein: CASSSGQGNSPLHF; clone size: NA; J gene: TRBJ1-6; D gene: TRBD1; V gene: TRBV5-1
CDR3 DNA: TGCGCCAGCAGCCGATCCGGGACAGGGGTCTCTGGGGCCAACGTCCTGACTTTC; CDR3 protein: CASSRSGTGVSGANVLTF; clone size: NA; J gene: TRBJ2-6; D gene: TRBD1; V gene: TRBV4-3